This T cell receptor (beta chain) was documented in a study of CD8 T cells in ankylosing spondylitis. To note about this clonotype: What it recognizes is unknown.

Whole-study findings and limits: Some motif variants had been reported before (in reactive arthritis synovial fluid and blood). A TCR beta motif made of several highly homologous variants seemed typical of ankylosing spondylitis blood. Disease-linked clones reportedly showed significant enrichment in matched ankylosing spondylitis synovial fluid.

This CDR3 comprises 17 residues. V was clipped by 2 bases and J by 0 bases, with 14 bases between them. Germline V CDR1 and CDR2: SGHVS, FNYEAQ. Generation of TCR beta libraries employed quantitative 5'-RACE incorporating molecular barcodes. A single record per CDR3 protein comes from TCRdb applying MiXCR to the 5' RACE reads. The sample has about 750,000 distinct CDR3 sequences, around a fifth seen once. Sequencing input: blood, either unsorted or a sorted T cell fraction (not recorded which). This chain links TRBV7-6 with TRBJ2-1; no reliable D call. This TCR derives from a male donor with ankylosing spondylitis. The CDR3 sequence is CASSLSSARSSYNEQFF. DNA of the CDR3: TGTGCCAGCAGCTTAAGCAGCGCCAGGAGCTCCTACAATGAGCAGTTCTTC.